This T cell receptor (beta chain) stems from a study of early T cells in non-severe SARS-CoV-2 infection. About the study: Sequenced bulk RNA came from whole blood that was unsorted, and chains were unpaired.

There are many counts of this clonotype. The antigen remains undetermined. Unique molecular identifiers were attached to individual cDNA molecules. TCRdb processed the 5' RACE reads anew with MiXCR; each CDR3 protein has one entry. The table records fewer than 110,000 distinct CDR3 sequences, over 8.5% of them present only once. Study-wide results and caveats: Missing private and CD4 specificities, VDJdb matching favored anti-spike CD8 responses.

The CDR3 covers 13 residues. CDR1 and CDR2 from the germline V gene are SGHRS and YFSETQ. V was cut by 0 bases and J by 0 bases, with 1 base left in between. Material: whole blood. The sequence derives from an adult who was a healthcare worker with PCR-confirmed SARS-CoV-2 infection or an uninfected control (not recorded which). The chain uses TRBV5-1 and TRBJ2-4; D remains ambiguous. The CDR3 bases are TGCGCCAGCAGCTTGGCAGCCAAAAACATTCAGTACTTC. This codes for CASSLAAKNIQYF.